This T cell receptor beta chain was found in a study of shared clonotypes between healthy human individuals. Terminally differentiated effector memory CD45RA+ cells were excluded from the naive CD8 cells, which were CD45RO-negative and positively selected for CCR7. V trimming: 4 bases; J trimming: 0 bases; junction bases outside the gene matches: 4. This CDR3 has 15 amino acids. CDR1 is SEHNR, CDR2 FQNEAQ, per germline (reference sequence). Study conclusions and caveats: A generally larger estimated richness was seen in naive subsets than in memory subsets.

Worth noting for this clone: The antigen is unknown.

Clones were sequenced by immunoSEQ multiplex PCR, and TCRdb holds only the in-frame ones, with some missing. Of about 820,000 clones in the sample, 80% to 95% were seen once. The sample comprised naive CD8+ T cells sorted from blood. The sequence was collected from a man aged 25-45 years in good health. The V and J genes are TRBV7-9 and TRBJ2-7, with 9 bases identical to TRBD2. CDR3 nucleotides: TGTGCCAGCAGCTCCCTAGCGGGATCCTCCTACGAGCAGTACTTC. It is translated as CASSSLAGSSYEQYF.